Below, 22 T cell receptor beta chains from the same sample are listed, as sequenced in a study of Graves' ophthalmopathy and Graves' hyperthyroidism (dated by TCRdb to 2017 to 2018). This sample was sequenced with an Illumina HiSeq 2000. TCR beta CDR3 regions were amplified from RNA transcripts for repertoire sequencing. The first round of RT-PCR was done with HTBI primers and the Qiagen OneStep RT-PCR kit, and was followed by a second round of multiplex PCR, then size selection and purification. TCRdb handled the public reads itself, with Q25 trimming in fastp and clone calling in MiXCR, and kept productive beta chains. For every CDR3 protein sequence, its rows merge into one entry that carries the most common genes and DNA. This sample has 200,000 to 300,000 distinct CDR3 sequences in its table, and approximately 42% of those were observed once. The ten largest clones represent around half of the sample.

Sequenced: peripheral blood. These receptors were obtained from an adult man with Graves' ophthalmopathy.

This chain joins TRBV7-2 and TRBJ1-2; the D is unclear. CDR3 length: 13 amino acids. V was clipped by 1 base and J by 2 bases, with 5 bases between them. Germline V gives CDR1 SGHTA, CDR2 FQGNSA. The CDR3: CASSLVRNYGYTF. The CDR3 DNA is TGTGCCAGCAGCTTAGTACGAAACTATGGCTACACCTTC.

The rearrangement joins TRBV7-8 to TRBJ1-2, with D unclear. The CDR3 spans 14 residues. CDR1 is SGHVS and CDR2 is FQNEAQ in the germline V gene. Trimming removed 11 bases at V and 0 bases at J, with 16 bases between. The CDR3, as DNA: TGTGCCCCGCGACTACAGTCTACTAACTATGGCTACACCTTC. Translated, it gives CAPRLQSTNYGYTF.

This chain connects TRBV19 to TRBJ2-7; D uncertain. CDR1 LNHDA and CDR2 SQIVND come from the germline V gene (reference sequence). The V end lost 5 bases, the J end lost 0 bases, and 11 bases lay between the germline ends. CDR3 length: 14 residues. The CDR3 nucleotides are TGTGCCAGTAGTCCCACGACACTCTCCTACGAGCAGTACTTC. This sequence encodes CASSPTTLSYEQYF.

This clonotype showed up just a few times. The rearrangement uses TRBV4-1 and TRBJ1-1, with D possibly TRBD1 on 5 matching bases. V gave up 0 bases and J gave up 2 bases, with 13 bases separating them. The germline CDR1 and CDR2 sequences are MGHRA and YSYEKL. The CDR3 has 16 residues. CDR3 bases: TGCGCCAGCAGCCAAGAAAAGAAGGGGAGAAACACTGAAGCTTTCTTT. It yields the protein CASSQEKKGRNTEAFF.

The gene calls are TRBV6-5 and TRBJ2-2; 8 positions agree with TRBD2. Germline assignment: CDR1 MNHEY and CDR2 SVGAGI. Trimming took 7 bases from V and 7 from J; bases not matched to a gene: 11. This CDR3 region has 15 residues. CDR3 protein: CASNTDGGTSGELFF. The DNA of the CDR3 is TGTGCCAGCAACACCGACGGGGGGACTAGCGGGGAGCTGTTTTTT.

This clonotype was seen more than once but under ten times. The chain couples TRBV10-1 to TRBJ2-2, with 8 bases identical to TRBD1. Per germline, CDR1 WNHNN and CDR2 SYGVQD (reference sequence). The ends lost 3 bases at V and 3 bases at J; junction bases unmatched: 3. The CDR3 runs 15 residues. The CDR3 DNA follows: TGCGCCAGCAGTGACGCCAGGGGGCACACCGGGGAGCTGTTTTTT. Translated: CASSDARGHTGELFF.

This chain links TRBV5-4 with TRBJ2-5; no reliable D call. This CDR3 comprises 14 residues. Germline V CDR1 and CDR2: SGHNT, YYREEE (reference sequence). V lost 2 bases, J lost 1 base, and 9 bases lay in between. CDR3 amino acids: CASSLVQIQETQYF. DNA of the CDR3: TGTGCCAGCAGCTTAGTACAGATCCAAGAGACCCAGTACTTC. The entire variable domain, with the rest obtained from reference TRBV5-4 and TRBJ2-5, is as follows: ETGVTQSPTHLIKTRGQQVTLRCSSQSGHNTVSWYQQALGQGPQFIFQYYREEENGRGNFPPRFSGLQFPNYSSELNVNALELDDSALYLCASSLVQIQETQYFGPGTRLLVL.

The rearrangement uses TRBV4-1 and TRBJ2-7; D gene uncertain. The CDR3 has 14 amino acids. Germline V CDR1 and CDR2: MGHRA, YSYEKL. V was cut by 2 bases and J by 2 bases, with 10 bases left in between. The CDR3 DNA reads TGCGCCAGCAGCCAAAATCAGTTTACCTACGAGCAGTACTTC. It specifies CASSQNQFTYEQYF.

This chain joins TRBV12-3 or TRBV12-4 and TRBJ2-5; the match to TRBD2 covers 10 bases. Germline trimming cut 5 bases from V and 5 bases from J; bases unmatched to any gene: 8. The CDR3 has 15 residues. CDR3 in DNA: TGTGCCAGCAGTCTTGCTAGCGGGAGAGGGGAGACCCAGTACTTC. Encoded protein: CASSLASGRGETQYF.

The chain couples TRBV7-2 to TRBJ2-7; TRBD2 matches at 9 bases. CDR1 is SGHTA, CDR2 FQGNSA, per germline. The CDR3 is 15 amino acids. V lost 7 bases and J lost 3; bases outside the gene matches: 10. In DNA form, the CDR3 reads TGTGCCAGCACCCTTCCGGCGGGGGGGAACTACGAGCAGTACTTC. As protein: CASTLPAGGNYEQYF.

This clonotype was picked up a small number of times. CDR3 bases: TGTGCCAGCAGCTTAGAGGCCAGGAGCCTTATAGGCTACACCTTC. Translated, it gives CASSLEARSLIGYTF. This chain uses TRBV7-2 with TRBJ1-2; unclear D gene. V was clipped by 1 base and J by 8 bases, with 17 bases between them. Germline V lookup: CDR1 SGHTA, CDR2 FQGNSA. CDR3 length equals 15 residues. Using reference TRBV7-2 and TRBJ1-2 for the parts outside the CDR3, the full variable domain is GAGVSQSPSNKVTEKGKDVELRCDPISGHTALYWYRQSLGQGLEFLIYFQGNSAPDKSGLPSDRFSAERTGGSVSTLTIQRTQQEDSAVYLCASSLEARSLIGYTFGSGTRLTVV.

V is TRBV19 and J is TRBJ1-5; 10 bases map to TRBD1. The CDR3 spans 15 residues. Trimming cost V 8 bases and J 7 bases; bases outside gene matches: 11. Germline values: CDR1 LNHDA, CDR2 SQIVND (reference sequence). CDR3 in DNA: TGTGCCAGTTGCAACGGACAGGGGGGTAGGCAGCCCCAGCATTTT. This encodes CASCNGQGGRQPQHF.

This clonotype has a handful of counts. The chain couples TRBV7-3 to TRBJ2-1; 12 nucleotides agree with TRBD2. J lost 5 bases, V lost 2 bases, and 4 bases had no gene match. Germline CDR1 SGHTA, CDR2 FQGTGA. CDR3 length: 16 residues. CDR3 in amino acids: CASSLQTSGSNNEQFF. DNA of the CDR3: TGTGCCAGCAGCTTACAGACTAGCGGGAGTAACAATGAGCAGTTCTTC.

About this clonotype itself: Since no conserved phenylalanine or tryptophan closes the CDR3, a read error is the likely cause. It is unclear where the CDR3 begins or ends on the DNA, so no DNA is shown, and the CDR3 is as TCRdb lists it. The chain carries TRBV12-3 or TRBV12-4 and TRBJ2-5. Including both end residues, the CDR3 is 10 amino acids long. The CDR3 protein is CASSLARGYT.

V is TRBV7-2 and J is TRBJ2-3; 7 bases map to TRBD2. This CDR3 region has 15 residues. V was pared by 5 bases and J by 3 bases, with 8 bases of the junction left unmatched. In germline, CDR1 is SGHTA, CDR2 FQGNSA. The CDR3 is CASSPGGGRTDTQYF. CDR3 nucleotides: TGTGCCAGCAGCCCTGGGGGGGGGAGGACAGATACGCAGTATTTT.

This rearrangement joins TRBV12-3 or TRBV12-4 to TRBJ1-4, with no clear D. The ends were cut back, 7 bases at V and 1 base at J, with 10 bases in the middle. The CDR3 consists of 14 residues. CDR3 in amino acids: CASKPDGTNEKLFF. The CDR3, as DNA: TGTGCCAGCAAACCTGACGGAACTAATGAAAAACTGTTTTTT.

There are a few counts of this clonotype. One end of the junction is discordant with germline, which a read error may explain. The chain recombines TRBV20-1 with TRBJ1-5, with D unclear. This CDR3 contains 14 residues. CDR1 and CDR2 from the germline V gene are DFQATT and SNEGSKA (reference sequence). In DNA, the CDR3 is TGCAGTGCTGGAGATCCGGGTAGCAATCAGCCCCAGCATTTT. Translating it yields CSAGDPGSNQPQHF.

This clonotype appeared a few times. V is TRBV27 and J is TRBJ2-2; D unresolved. The germline gives CDR1 MNHEY, CDR2 SMNVEV (reference sequence). V lost 1 base and J 5 bases, leaving 8 bases between the germline ends. This CDR3 has 14 residues. CDR3 in amino acids: CASSLLARTGELFF. CDR3 coding DNA: TGTGCCAGCAGTTTATTGGCTCGTACCGGGGAGCTGTTTTTT.

This clonotype occurred once. The chain has TRBV27 and TRBJ1-2; 9 bases fit TRBD1. The CDR3 is 15 amino acids. Germline CDR1 reads MNHEY; CDR2 reads SMNVEV (reference sequence). V lost 3 bases to trimming and J lost 7 bases; unmatched junction nucleotides: 9. The CDR3 is CASSFGTGSAGGYTF. The CDR3, as DNA: TGTGCCAGCAGTTTCGGGACAGGGTCCGCTGGTGGCTACACCTTC.

This clonotype occurred a few times. CDR3 protein: CASSQRSYEQYF. CDR3 DNA: TGTGCCAGCAGCCAAAGGAGTTACGAGCAGTACTTC. The chain recombines TRBV12-3 or TRBV12-4 with TRBJ2-7; D gene ambiguous. This CDR3 has 12 amino acids. Trimming pared 6 bases from V and 4 bases from J, leaving 10 bases between.

The rearrangement joins TRBV30 to TRBJ2-5, with D unresolved. There are 13 residues in the CDR3. Between the trimmed V and J ends, which lost 2 bases and 9 bases, there was a span of 16 bases. Germline V gives CDR1 GTSNPN, CDR2 SVGIG (reference sequence). The CDR3 is CAWSIPGPAAQYF. The DNA for the CDR3 is TGTGCCTGGAGTATCCCCGGACCGGCGGCCCAGTACTTC.

This clonotype came up a few times. The chain recombines TRBV7-2 with TRBJ2-7; D possibly corresponds to TRBD1 (5 bases). The germline V gene has CDR1 SGHTA and CDR2 FQGNSA. The CDR3 is 15 amino acids. The V and J ends lost 5 bases and 4 bases respectively, with 18 bases between them. The CDR3 here is CASSISQGRHYEQYF. The CDR3 DNA reads TGTGCCAGCAGCATCTCCCAGGGTCGGCATTACGAGCAGTACTTC.